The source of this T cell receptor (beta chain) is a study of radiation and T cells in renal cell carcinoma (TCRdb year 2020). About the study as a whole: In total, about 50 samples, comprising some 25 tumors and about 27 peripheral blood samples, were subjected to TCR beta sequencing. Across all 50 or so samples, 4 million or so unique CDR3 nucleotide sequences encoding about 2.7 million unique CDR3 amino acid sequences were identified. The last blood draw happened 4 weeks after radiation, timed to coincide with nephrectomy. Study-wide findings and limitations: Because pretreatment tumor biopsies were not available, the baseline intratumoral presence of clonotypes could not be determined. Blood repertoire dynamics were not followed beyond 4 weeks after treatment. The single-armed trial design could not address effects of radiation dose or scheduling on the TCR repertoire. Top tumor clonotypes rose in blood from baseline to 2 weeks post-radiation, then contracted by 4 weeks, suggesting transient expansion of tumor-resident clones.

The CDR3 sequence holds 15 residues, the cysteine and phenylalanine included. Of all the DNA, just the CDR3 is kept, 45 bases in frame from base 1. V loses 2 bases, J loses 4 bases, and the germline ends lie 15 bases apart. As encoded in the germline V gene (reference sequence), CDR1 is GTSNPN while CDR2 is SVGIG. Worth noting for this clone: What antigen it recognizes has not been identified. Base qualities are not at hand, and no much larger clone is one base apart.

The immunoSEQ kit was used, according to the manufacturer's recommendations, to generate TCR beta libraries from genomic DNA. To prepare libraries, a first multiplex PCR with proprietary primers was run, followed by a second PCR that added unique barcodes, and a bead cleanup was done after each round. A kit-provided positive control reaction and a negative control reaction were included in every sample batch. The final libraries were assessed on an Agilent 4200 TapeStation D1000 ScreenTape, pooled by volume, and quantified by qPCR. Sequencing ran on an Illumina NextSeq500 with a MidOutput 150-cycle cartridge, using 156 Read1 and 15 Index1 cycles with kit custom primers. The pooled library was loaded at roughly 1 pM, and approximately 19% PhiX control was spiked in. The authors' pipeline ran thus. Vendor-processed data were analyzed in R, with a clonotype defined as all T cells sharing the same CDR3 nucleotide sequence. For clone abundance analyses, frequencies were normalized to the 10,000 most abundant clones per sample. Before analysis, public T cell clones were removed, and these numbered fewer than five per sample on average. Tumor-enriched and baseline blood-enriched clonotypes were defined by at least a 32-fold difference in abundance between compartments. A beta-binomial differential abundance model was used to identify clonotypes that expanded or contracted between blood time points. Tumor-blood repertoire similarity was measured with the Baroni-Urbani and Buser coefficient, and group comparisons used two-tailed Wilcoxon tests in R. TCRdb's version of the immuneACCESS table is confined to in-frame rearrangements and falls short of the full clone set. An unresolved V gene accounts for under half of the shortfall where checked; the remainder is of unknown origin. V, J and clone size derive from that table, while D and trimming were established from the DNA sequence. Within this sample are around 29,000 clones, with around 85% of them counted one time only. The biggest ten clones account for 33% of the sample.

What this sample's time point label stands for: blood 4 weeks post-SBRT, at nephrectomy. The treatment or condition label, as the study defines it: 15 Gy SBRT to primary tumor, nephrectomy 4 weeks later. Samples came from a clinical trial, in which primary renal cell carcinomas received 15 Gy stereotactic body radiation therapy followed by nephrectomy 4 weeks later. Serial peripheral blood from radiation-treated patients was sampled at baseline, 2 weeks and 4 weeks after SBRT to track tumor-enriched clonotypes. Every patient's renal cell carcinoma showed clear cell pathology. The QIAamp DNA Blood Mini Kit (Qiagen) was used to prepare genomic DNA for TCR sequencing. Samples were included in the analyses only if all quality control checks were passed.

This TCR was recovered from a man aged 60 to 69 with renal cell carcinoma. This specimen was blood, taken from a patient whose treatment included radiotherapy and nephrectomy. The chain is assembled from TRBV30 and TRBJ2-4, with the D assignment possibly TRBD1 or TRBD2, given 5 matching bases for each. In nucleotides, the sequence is TGTGCCTGGAGTATCCCGTGGGACGGTAAAAACATTCAGTACTTC. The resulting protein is CAWSIPWDGKNIQYF. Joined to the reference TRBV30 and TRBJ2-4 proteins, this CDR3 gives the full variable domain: SQTIHQWPATLVQPVGSPLSLECTVEGTSNPNLYWYRQAAGRGLQLLFYSVGIGQISSEVPQNLSASRPQDRQFILSSKKLLLSDSGFYLCAWSIPWDGKNIQYFGAGTRLSVL.